This T cell receptor beta chain was identified in a study of cytomegalovirus exposure and HLA in healthy donors. Only a few counts were recorded for this clone. Its antigen remains unknown. The V gene lost 1 base and the J gene lost 0 bases, with 14 bases spanning the gap. Germline V gene data show CDR1 as SGHVS and CDR2 as FNYEAQ. The CDR3 is 17 residues long. General observations from the study: About 87% or about 30% of the time was how often most TCR beta V segments were productive, according to an earlier analysis. The records held CMV serostatus as the only immune exposure information.

60 Vbeta and 13 Jbeta primers were used in PCR. Original processing methods: In a later analysis, 80 million or so unique TCR beta chains included roughly 11 million shared by two or more donors. Repertoires were generated with immunoSEQ multiplex PCR, while TCRdb's copy carries only in-frame clones and drops some. Clone size and V and J calls were adopted from that table, with D and trimming inferred from the DNA. The sample includes 150,000 to 200,000 clones, more than 60% of them seen just once. The chain is built from TRBV7-6 and TRBJ2-3; the D gene is possibly TRBD1 (6 bases). The sequenced sample consisted of PBMCs. The sequence was collected from a woman in her 30s in good health and CMV-seropositive. CDR3 nucleotide sequence: TGTGCCAGCAGCTTAGAAACGACAGGCGGAAGCACAGATACGCAGTATTTT. Protein: CASSLETTGGSTDTQYF.